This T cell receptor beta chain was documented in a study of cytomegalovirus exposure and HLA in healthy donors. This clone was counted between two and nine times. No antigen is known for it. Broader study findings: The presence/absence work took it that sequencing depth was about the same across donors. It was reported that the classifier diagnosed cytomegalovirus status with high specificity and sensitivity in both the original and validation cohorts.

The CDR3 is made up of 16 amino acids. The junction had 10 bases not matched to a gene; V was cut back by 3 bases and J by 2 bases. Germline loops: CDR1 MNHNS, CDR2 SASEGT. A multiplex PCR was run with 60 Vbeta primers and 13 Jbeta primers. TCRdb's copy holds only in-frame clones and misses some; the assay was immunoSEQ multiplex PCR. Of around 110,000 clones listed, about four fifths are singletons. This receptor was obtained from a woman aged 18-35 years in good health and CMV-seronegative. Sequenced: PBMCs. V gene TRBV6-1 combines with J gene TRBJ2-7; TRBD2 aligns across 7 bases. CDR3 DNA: TGTGCCAGCAGTGATGGGAGGGGACGAGGCGCCTACGAGCAGTACTTC. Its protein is CASSDGRGRGAYEQYF.